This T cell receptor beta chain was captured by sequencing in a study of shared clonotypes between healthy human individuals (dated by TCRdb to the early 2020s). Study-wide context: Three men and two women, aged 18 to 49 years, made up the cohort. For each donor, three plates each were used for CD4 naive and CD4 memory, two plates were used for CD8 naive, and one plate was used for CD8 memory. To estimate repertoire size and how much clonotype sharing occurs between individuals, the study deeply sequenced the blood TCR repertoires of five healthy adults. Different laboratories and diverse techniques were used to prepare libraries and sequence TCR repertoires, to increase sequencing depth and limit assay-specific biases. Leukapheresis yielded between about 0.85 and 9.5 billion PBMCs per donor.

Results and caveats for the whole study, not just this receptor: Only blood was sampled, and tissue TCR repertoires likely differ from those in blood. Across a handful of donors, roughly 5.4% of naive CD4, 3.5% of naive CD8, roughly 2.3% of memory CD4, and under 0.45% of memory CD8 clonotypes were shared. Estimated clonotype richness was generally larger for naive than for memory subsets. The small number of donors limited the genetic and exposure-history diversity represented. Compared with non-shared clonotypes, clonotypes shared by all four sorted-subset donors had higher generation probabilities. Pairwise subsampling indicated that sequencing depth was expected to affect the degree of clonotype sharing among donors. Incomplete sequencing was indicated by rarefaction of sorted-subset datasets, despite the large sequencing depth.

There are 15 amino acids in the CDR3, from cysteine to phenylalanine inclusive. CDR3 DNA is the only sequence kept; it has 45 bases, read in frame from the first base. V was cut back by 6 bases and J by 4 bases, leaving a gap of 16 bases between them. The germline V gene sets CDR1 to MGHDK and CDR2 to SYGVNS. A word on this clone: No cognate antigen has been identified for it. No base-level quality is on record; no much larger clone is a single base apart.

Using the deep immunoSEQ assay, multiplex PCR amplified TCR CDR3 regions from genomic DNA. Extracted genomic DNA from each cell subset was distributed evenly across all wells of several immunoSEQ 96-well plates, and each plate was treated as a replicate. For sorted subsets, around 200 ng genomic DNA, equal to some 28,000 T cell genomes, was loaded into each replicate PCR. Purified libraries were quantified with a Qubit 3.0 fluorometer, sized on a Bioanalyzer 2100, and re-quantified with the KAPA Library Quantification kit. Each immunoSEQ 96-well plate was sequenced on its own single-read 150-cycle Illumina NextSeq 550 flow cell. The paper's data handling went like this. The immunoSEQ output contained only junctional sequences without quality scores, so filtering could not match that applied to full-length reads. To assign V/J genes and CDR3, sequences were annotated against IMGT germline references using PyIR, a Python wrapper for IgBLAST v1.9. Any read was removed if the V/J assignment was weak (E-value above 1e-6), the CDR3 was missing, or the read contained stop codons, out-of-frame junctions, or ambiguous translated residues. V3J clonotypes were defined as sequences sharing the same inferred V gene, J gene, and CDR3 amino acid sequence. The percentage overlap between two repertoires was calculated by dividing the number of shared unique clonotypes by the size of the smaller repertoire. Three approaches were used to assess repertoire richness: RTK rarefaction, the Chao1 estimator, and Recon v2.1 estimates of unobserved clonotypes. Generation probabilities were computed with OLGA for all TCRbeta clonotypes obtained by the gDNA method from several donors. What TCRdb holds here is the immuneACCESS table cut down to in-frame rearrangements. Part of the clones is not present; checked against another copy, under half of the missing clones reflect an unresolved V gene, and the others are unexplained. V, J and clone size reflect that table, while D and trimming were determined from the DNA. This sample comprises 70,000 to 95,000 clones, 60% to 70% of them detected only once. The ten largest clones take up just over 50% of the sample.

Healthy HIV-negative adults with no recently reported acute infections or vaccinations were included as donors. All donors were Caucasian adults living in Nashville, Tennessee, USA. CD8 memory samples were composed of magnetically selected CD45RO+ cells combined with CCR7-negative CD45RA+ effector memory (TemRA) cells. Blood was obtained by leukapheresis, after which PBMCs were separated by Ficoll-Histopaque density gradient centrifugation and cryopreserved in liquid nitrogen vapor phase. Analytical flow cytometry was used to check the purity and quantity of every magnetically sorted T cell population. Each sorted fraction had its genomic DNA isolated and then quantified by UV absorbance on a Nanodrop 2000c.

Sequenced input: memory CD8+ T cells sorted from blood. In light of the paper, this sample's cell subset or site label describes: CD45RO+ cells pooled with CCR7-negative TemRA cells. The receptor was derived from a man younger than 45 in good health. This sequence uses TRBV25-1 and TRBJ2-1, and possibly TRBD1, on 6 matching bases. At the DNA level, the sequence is TGTGCCAGCAGCCCCCGGGACACGGTATACAATGAGCAGTTCTTC. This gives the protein CASSPRDTVYNEQFF.